The next 27 T cell receptor beta chains were all read from a single sample in a study of PD-L1 blockade in urothelial cancer. Sequencing used immunoSEQ multiplex PCR; TCRdb keeps in-frame clones, though not all of them. The sample gives 40,000 to 45,000 clones, more than 75% of which show up once; roughly 2.5% is in the top ten. Time point noted: peripheral blood 6 weeks after treatment start. The source was PBMCs, collected around atezolizumab (anti-PD-L1) treatment. The source is a man aged 70-80 years with urothelial cancer.

CDR3 amino acids: CAWNPSGVTGNTIYF. The DNA for the CDR3 is TGTGCCTGGAACCCCAGCGGGGTCACGGGAAACACCATATATTTT. This chain connects TRBV30 to TRBJ1-3; no firm D call. There are 15 residues in the CDR3. The germline gives CDR1 GTSNPN, CDR2 SVGIG (reference sequence). V dropped 4 bases and J dropped 4 bases, with 17 bases sitting between them.

The chain carries TRBV5-5 and TRBJ2-5, with 13 bases identical to TRBD2. Trimming took 4 bases from V and 2 from J; bases not matched to a gene: 14. The CDR3 extends over 19 amino acids. CDR1 is SGHKS, CDR2 YYEKEE, per germline (reference sequence). CDR3 sequence: CASSTRGLAGTYGQETQYF. CDR3 coding DNA: TGTGCCAGCAGCACCCGGGGACTAGCGGGAACGTACGGACAAGAGACCCAGTACTTC.

The chain couples TRBV5-1 to TRBJ1-2, with D possibly being TRBD1 (6 bases). The germline V gene has CDR1 SGHRS and CDR2 YFSETQ. The CDR3 is 14 amino acids. Trimming removed 0 bases at V and 6 bases at J, with 12 bases between. The CDR3 spells CASSLEGTRNGYTF. As DNA, the CDR3 is TGCGCCAGCAGCTTGGAAGGGACAAGAAATGGCTACACCTTC.

V and J are TRBV9 and TRBJ2-3; D is perhaps TRBD2 (6 bases). Trimming stripped 4 bases from V and 0 bases from J, with 12 bases between. The CDR3 loop spans 15 amino acids. Germline CDR1 SGDLS, CDR2 YYNGEE. In DNA form, the CDR3 reads TGTGCCAGCAGCACGATAGCGGCTAGCACAGATACGCAGTATTTT. This sequence encodes CASSTIAASTDTQYF.

Only one count was recorded for this clone. The chain employs TRBV5-6 and TRBJ1-5, with D possibly TRBD1 on 6 matching bases. The CDR3 spans 13 residues. Between the trimmed V and J ends, which lost 0 bases and 7 bases, there was a span of 8 bases. The germline gives CDR1 SGHDT, CDR2 YYEEEE. The CDR3 nucleotides read TGTGCCAGCAGCTTGGGCGGGGGCCAGCCCCAGCATTTT. Translated, it gives CASSLGGGQPQHF.

V is TRBV6-6 and J is TRBJ1-1; D is perhaps TRBD1 (5 bases). Germline V gene sequence: CDR1 MNHNY, CDR2 SVGAGI (reference sequence). The CDR3 is 15 amino acids. The V end lost 2 bases, the J end lost 1 base, and 11 bases lay between the germline ends. The CDR3, as DNA: TGTGCCAGCAGTTACGCCCTTACAGGGAACACTGAAGCTTTCTTT. Translating gives CASSYALTGNTEAFF.

This chain joins TRBV29-1 and TRBJ1-2, with 7 bases matching TRBD1. The CDR3 loop spans 11 amino acids. Per the germline V gene, CDR1 is SQVTM and CDR2 is ANQGSEA. The CDR3: CKVGTENGYTF. CDR3 sequence (DNA): TGCAAGGTCGGGACAGAAAATGGCTACACCTTC.

This clone was seen a few times. The chain couples TRBV2 to TRBJ1-2; the D is unclear. The germline V and J ends were trimmed by 4 bases and 4 bases, with 4 bases remaining between them. The CDR3 has 11 amino acids. CDR1 is SNHLY, CDR2 FYNNEI, per germline. The CDR3 region has the DNA TGTGCCAGCAGTGCGGGCTATGGCTACACCTTC. This translates into CASSAGYGYTF.

This clone has a handful of counts. CDR3 sequence: CASRGHSGNPGANVLTF. The CDR3 region has the DNA TGTGCCAGCAGGGGCCACAGCGGGAACCCTGGGGCCAACGTCCTGACTTTC. The chain joins TRBV2 to TRBJ2-6, with 7 bases that match TRBD2. Germline-derived CDR1 and CDR2 are SNHLY and FYNNEI. This CDR3 region has 17 residues. After removal of 6 bases from V and 2 bases from J, the junction contained 10 bases not matched to a gene.

This chain connects TRBV19 to TRBJ1-3; D ambiguous. The germline CDR1 and CDR2 sequences are LNHDA and SQIVND (reference sequence). The V end was cut by 7 bases, the J end by 0 bases, with 10 bases between. The length of the CDR3 is 14 residues. Here the CDR3 DNA reads TGTGCCAGTATCCCTGACTTCTCTGGAAACACCATATATTTT. This sequence encodes CASIPDFSGNTIYF. The variable domain in full, with the rest retrieved from reference TRBV19 and TRBJ1-3, is DGGITQSPKYLFRKEGQNVTLSCEQNLNHDAMYWYRQDPGQGLRLIYYSQIVNDFQKGDIAEGYSVSREKKESFPLTVTSAQKNPTAFYLCASIPDFSGNTIYFGEGSWLTVV.

CDR3 DNA sequence: TGTGCCAGCTCACCCGGGACAGGGGGAAGGACAGATACGCAGTATTTT. Protein: CASSPGTGGRTDTQYF. The J gene is TRBJ2-3, the V gene TRBV18; TRBD1 matches 11 bases. CDR1 is KGHSH, CDR2 LQKENI, per germline. The CDR3 is made up of 16 amino acids. V was clipped by 3 bases and J by 3 bases; unmatched bases: 5.

The V and J genes are TRBV2 and TRBJ1-1; D not certain. V shed 3 bases and J shed 0 bases, with 5 bases lying between them. The length of the CDR3 is 13 residues. Looked up from germline, CDR1 is SNHLY and CDR2 is FYNNEI. The CDR3 loop reads CASSDFMNTEAFF. The DNA for the CDR3 is TGTGCCAGCAGTGATTTTATGAACACTGAAGCTTTCTTT.

The chain employs TRBV19 and TRBJ2-1; weak D call: TRBD2 (6 bases). With 5 bases removed from V and 7 bases from J, the gap between germline ends came to 15 bases. Germline CDR1 and CDR2: LNHDA and SQIVND (reference sequence). This CDR3 region has 14 residues. The CDR3 bases are TGTGCCAGTAGTCTGAGCGGGTCAGGGAATGAGCAGTTCTTC. It encodes CASSLSGSGNEQFF. Full variable domain (outside the CDR3, taken from reference TRBV19 and TRBJ2-1): DGGITQSPKYLFRKEGQNVTLSCEQNLNHDAMYWYRQDPGQGLRLIYYSQIVNDFQKGDIAEGYSVSREKKESFPLTVTSAQKNPTAFYLCASSLSGSGNEQFFGPGTRLTVL.

This clone was found a few times. V and J are TRBV5-1 and TRBJ1-1, with D perhaps matching TRBD1 (5 bases). Germline V gene data show CDR1 as SGHRS and CDR2 as YFSETQ. Trimming pared 7 bases from V and 2 bases from J, leaving 12 bases between. This CDR3 is 13 amino acids long. CDR3 sequence: CASSGGVNTEAFF. The CDR3 nucleotides read TGCGCCAGCTCGGGGGGAGTAAACACTGAAGCTTTCTTT.

The chain couples TRBV5-4 to TRBJ1-1; no clear D. This CDR3 comprises 13 residues. In germline, CDR1 is SGHNT, CDR2 YYREEE (reference sequence). V shed 4 bases and J shed 4 bases, with 11 bases lying between them. Written as DNA, the CDR3 is TGTGCCAGCAGCCGACCTGGGAGCACTGAAGCTTTCTTT. Translated: CASSRPGSTEAFF. The complete variable domain, with remaining parts taken from reference TRBV5-4 and TRBJ1-1, reads ETGVTQSPTHLIKTRGQQVTLRCSSQSGHNTVSWYQQALGQGPQFIFQYYREEENGRGNFPPRFSGLQFPNYSSELNVNALELDDSALYLCASSRPGSTEAFFGQGTRLTVV.

CDR3 amino acids: CASSLAGRDTQYF. CDR3 nucleotide sequence: TGTGCCAGCAGTTTAGCGGGACGGGATACGCAGTATTTT. V gene TRBV27 combines with J gene TRBJ2-3; D possibly corresponds to TRBD2 (6 bases). V dropped 2 bases and J dropped 6 bases, with 9 bases sitting between them. The CDR3 consists of 13 residues. The germline CDR1 and CDR2 sequences are MNHEY and SMNVEV (reference sequence).

The gene calls are TRBV6-1 and TRBJ2-1, with D possibly TRBD1 on 5 matching bases. Trimming left V 3 bases short and J 6 bases short, with 12 bases between. The CDR3 spans 14 residues. Germline CDR1 MNHNS, CDR2 SASEGT. CDR3 sequence: CASSDIWGPNEQFF. CDR3 bases: TGTGCCAGCAGTGACATCTGGGGCCCCAATGAGCAGTTCTTC.

The CDR3, as DNA: TGTGCCAGTAGTATTAGTGGGAGAGGAGACGAGCAGTACTTC. Amino acid sequence: CASSISGRGDEQYF. The genes are TRBV19 and TRBJ2-7, with D possibly being TRBD2 (5 bases). The CDR3 loop spans 14 amino acids. Germline-derived CDR1 and CDR2 are LNHDA and SQIVND (reference sequence). The germline V and J ends were trimmed by 3 bases and 5 bases, with 14 bases remaining between them.

The rearrangement links TRBV5-4 to TRBJ1-4, with 7 bases lining up with TRBD1. CDR3 length equals 15 residues. Trimming removed 3 bases from V and 10 bases from J; junction bases left unmatched: 12. Germline-derived CDR1 and CDR2 are SGHNT and YYREEE (reference sequence). CDR3 amino acids: CASSSRQGGEGKLFF. In DNA form, the CDR3 reads TGTGCCAGCAGCTCCCGACAGGGTGGAGAGGGAAAACTGTTTTTT. Looking up the rest from reference TRBV5-4 and TRBJ1-4 gives the full variable domain: ETGVTQSPTHLIKTRGQQVTLRCSSQSGHNTVSWYQQALGQGPQFIFQYYREEENGRGNFPPRFSGLQFPNYSSELNVNALELDDSALYLCASSSRQGGEGKLFFGSGTQLSVL.

This rearrangement joins TRBV6-5 to TRBJ2-1, with 8 bases lining up with TRBD2. The CDR3 sequence is 14 residues long. Germline CDR1 reads MNHEY; CDR2 reads SVGAGI. V was pared by 6 bases and J by 2 bases, with 3 bases of the junction left unmatched. CDR3: CASRTGGTYNEQFF. Here the CDR3 DNA reads TGTGCCAGCAGGACGGGAGGGACCTACAATGAGCAGTTCTTC.

The chain uses TRBV28 and TRBJ2-1; 7 bases align to TRBD1. CDR1 is MDHEN, CDR2 SYDVKM, per germline. The CDR3 spans 14 residues. The V segment lost 6 bases and the J segment 5 bases; nucleotides outside the gene matches: 7. In nucleotides, the CDR3 is TGTGCCAGCAGCCGTCTTGACAGGGACAATGAGCAGTTCTTC. It is translated as CASSRLDRDNEQFF.

V is TRBV15 and J is TRBJ1-5; possibly TRBD1 for D (5 bases). Trimming cost V 0 bases and J 2 bases, with 20 bases left between them. The CDR3 contains 19 residues. Germline V lookup: CDR1 LNHNV, CDR2 YYDKDF (reference sequence). The CDR3 region is CATSRDERQGLRGNQPQHF. The CDR3 nucleotides read TGTGCCACCAGCAGAGATGAGCGCCAGGGACTCCGAGGCAATCAGCCCCAGCATTTT. The full variable domain, in which reference TRBV15 and TRBJ1-5 provide the parts outside the CDR3, is DAMVIQNPRYQVTQFGKPVTLSCSQTLNHNVMYWYQQKSSQAPKLLFHYYDKDFNNEADTPDNFQSRRPNTSFCFLDIRSPGLGDTAMYLCATSRDERQGLRGNQPQHFGDGTRLSIL.

The chain links TRBV7-9 to TRBJ1-1; TRBD1 might be the D (5 bases). Germline V CDR1 and CDR2: SEHNR, FQNEAQ (reference sequence). Trimming removed 5 bases at V and 1 base at J, with 14 bases between. The CDR3 sequence is 15 residues long. The CDR3 DNA sequence: TGTGCCAGCAGCAAGACGGACACCCAGAACACTGAAGCTTTCTTT. Its translation: CASSKTDTQNTEAFF.

The chain has TRBV19 and TRBJ1-4; 7 bases are shared with TRBD1. Germline CDR1 reads LNHDA; CDR2 reads SQIVND (reference sequence). There are 15 residues in the CDR3. J gave up 5 bases and V 5 bases, and 8 bases lay outside the gene matches. The CDR3 region has the DNA TGTGCCAGTAGTGTTGGACAGGCGCGAAATGAAAAACTGTTTTTT. This codes for CASSVGQARNEKLFF.

V is TRBV21-1 and J is TRBJ2-7; TRBD2 is the table's D call, not checked against the DNA. TRBV21-1 is described as a pseudogene. The CDR3 spans 14 residues. The CDR3 bases are TGTGCCAGCAGCAACCGACTAGCGGGAAACGAGCAGTACTTC. This encodes CASSNRLAGNEQYF.

By sample fraction, this clone is medium-sized (0.01 to 0.1%). This sequence joins TRBV5-1 and TRBJ2-3; the match to TRBD2 covers 14 bases. V gave up 0 bases and J gave up 4 bases; unmatched junction bases: 7. The CDR3 has 18 residues. Germline V gene sequence: CDR1 SGHRS, CDR2 YFSETQ. CDR3 protein: CASSLGSLGLAGADTQYF. The DNA for the CDR3 is TGCGCCAGCAGCTTGGGGTCGTTGGGACTAGCGGGAGCAGATACGCAGTATTTT. The variable domain in full, with the rest retrieved from reference TRBV5-1 and TRBJ2-3, is KAGVTQTPRYLIKTRGQQVTLSCSPISGHRSVSWYQQTPGQGLQFLFEYFSETQRNKGNFPGRFSGRQFSNSRSEMNVSTLELGDSALYLCASSLGSLGLAGADTQYFGPGTRLTVL.

The gene calls are TRBV6-5 and TRBJ2-3; maybe TRBD2 (5 bases). V lost 5 bases and J lost 5, with 11 bases in between. The CDR3 contains 13 residues. Germline CDR1 MNHEY, CDR2 SVGAGI. The CDR3 protein is CASSRVAGDTQYF. DNA of the CDR3: TGTGCCAGCAGTCGAGTCGCGGGAGATACGCAGTATTTT.